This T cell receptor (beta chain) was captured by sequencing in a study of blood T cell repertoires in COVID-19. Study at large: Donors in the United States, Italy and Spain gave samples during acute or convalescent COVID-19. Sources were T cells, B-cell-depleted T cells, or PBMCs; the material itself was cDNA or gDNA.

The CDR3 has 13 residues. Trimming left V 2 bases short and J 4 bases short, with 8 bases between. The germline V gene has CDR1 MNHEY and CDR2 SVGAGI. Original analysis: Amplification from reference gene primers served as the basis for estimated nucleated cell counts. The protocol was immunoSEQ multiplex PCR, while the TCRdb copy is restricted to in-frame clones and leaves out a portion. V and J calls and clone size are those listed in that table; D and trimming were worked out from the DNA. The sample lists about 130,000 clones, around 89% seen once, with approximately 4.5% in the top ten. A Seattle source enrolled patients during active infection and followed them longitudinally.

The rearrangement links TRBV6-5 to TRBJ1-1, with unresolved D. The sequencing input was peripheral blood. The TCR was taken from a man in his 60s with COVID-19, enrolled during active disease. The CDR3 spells CASSYLGSTEAFF. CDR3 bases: TGTGCCAGCAGTTACCTGGGGAGCACTGAAGCTTTCTTT.